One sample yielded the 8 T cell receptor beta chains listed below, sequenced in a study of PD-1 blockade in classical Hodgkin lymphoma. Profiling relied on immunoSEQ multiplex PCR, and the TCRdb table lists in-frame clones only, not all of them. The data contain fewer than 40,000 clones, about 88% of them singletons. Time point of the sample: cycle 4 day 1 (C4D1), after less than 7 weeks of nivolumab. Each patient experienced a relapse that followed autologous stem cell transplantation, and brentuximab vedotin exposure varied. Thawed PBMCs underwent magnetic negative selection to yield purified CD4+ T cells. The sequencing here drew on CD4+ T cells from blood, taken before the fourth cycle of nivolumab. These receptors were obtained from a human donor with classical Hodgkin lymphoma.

CDR3 residues: CASSDFSLGYTF. The CDR3 nucleotides are TGTGCCAGCAGTGATTTCAGCTTGGGCTACACCTTC. The chain carries TRBV6-1 and TRBJ1-2; no definite D call. Germline CDR1 MNHNS, CDR2 SASEGT. Trimming stripped 3 bases from V and 8 bases from J, with 10 bases between. This CDR3 contains 12 residues.

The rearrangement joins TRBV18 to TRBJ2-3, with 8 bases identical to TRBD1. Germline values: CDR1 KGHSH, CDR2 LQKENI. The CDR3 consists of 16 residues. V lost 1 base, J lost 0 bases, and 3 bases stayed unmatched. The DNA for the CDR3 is TGTGCCAGCTCACCACAACGACAGGGGAGCACAGATACGCAGTATTTT. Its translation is CASSPQRQGSTDTQYF.

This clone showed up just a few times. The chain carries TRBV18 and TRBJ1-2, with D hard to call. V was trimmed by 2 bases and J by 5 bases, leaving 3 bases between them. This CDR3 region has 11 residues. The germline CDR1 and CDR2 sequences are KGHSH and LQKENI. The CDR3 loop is CASSPGYGYTF. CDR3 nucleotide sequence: TGTGCCAGCTCACCAGGGTATGGCTACACCTTC.

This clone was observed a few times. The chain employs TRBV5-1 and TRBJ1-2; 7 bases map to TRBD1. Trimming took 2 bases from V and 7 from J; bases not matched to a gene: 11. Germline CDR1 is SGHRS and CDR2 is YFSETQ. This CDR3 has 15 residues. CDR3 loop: CASSFETGFSGGYTF. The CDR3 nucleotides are TGCGCCAGCAGCTTTGAGACAGGGTTTTCTGGTGGCTACACCTTC.

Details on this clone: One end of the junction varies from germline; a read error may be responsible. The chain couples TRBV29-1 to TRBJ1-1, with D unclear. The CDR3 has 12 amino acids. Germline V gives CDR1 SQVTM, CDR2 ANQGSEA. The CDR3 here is CSVQEGVQEAFF. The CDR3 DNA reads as TGCAGCGTTCAAGAAGGAGTCCAGGAAGCTTTCTTT.

This CDR3 is CASSLARGYGYTF. The CDR3 bases are TGTGCCAGCAGCTTGGCCAGGGGCTATGGCTACACCTTC. The chain recombines TRBV5-6 with TRBJ1-2; a possible D gene is TRBD1 (6 bases). Trimming took 0 bases from V and 4 from J, leaving 7 bases between them. From germline, CDR1 is SGHDT and CDR2 YYEEEE. The CDR3 is made up of 13 amino acids.

The CDR3: CASSYSIPTNTGELFF. As DNA, the CDR3 is TGTGCCAGCAGTTACTCGATTCCCACCAACACCGGGGAGCTGTTTTTT. This chain connects TRBV6-5 to TRBJ2-2; the D is unclear. The CDR3 length is 16 residues. Trimming pared 0 bases from V and 2 bases from J, leaving 10 bases between. Looked up from germline, CDR1 is MNHEY and CDR2 is SVGAGI.

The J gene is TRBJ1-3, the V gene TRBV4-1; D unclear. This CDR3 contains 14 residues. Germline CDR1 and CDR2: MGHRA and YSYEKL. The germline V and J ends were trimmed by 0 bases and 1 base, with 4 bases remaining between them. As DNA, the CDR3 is TGCGCCAGCAGCCAAGAACAGTCTGGAAACACCATATATTTT. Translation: CASSQEQSGNTIYF.